This TCR beta chain was obtained from a study of T cell responses to AZD1222 COVID-19 vaccine. Study outcomes and limitations: Only six people who got AZD1222 tested seropositive at baseline. Nearly half of spike-specific TCRs reportedly target variant regions that are unmutated in the B.1.351 and B.1.1.7 variants. Repertoire sampling was restricted to post-peak T cell response timepoints. Donors skewed white British and female; clonal diversity was possibly underestimated.

Here immunoSEQ multiplex PCR was the method, and the copy in TCRdb shows in-frame clones only, minus some. This sample has some 130,000 clones; around 90% occur once, and the top ten carry roughly 0.98%. Regarding this clone: The antigen is unknown.

Trimming removed 4 bases from V and 10 bases from J; junction bases left unmatched: 4. This CDR3 is 12 amino acids long. In germline, CDR1 is ENHRY, CDR2 SYGVKD. The origin of this receptor is an adult who received the AZD1222 COVID-19 vaccine. The sample in question was peripheral blood, obtained 28 days after the second AZD1222 dose. The V call is TRBV10-3, the J call TRBJ1-1; 9 nucleotides line up with TRBD1. The CDR3, as DNA: TGTGCCATCAGTGCCGACAGGGGGGTAGCTTTCTTT. This gives the protein CAISADRGVAFF.